The clone carrying this TCR beta chain counts as medium-sized by frequency. Its antigen is unidentified. TRB was amplified by touch-down multiplex PCR, primer pools A and B combined. TCRdb reprocessed the multiplex PCR reads; each CDR3 protein has one entry and no DNA is given. Its clone listing holds some 8,000 distinct CDR3 sequences. This sample was taken from a study of T cell clusters in autoimmune cytopenias. About the research overall: A median of approximately 47,000 TRB reads per sample yielded a median approximately 2,400 distinct clonotypes.

CDR3 length: 12 residues. Germline V gives CDR1 SQVTM, CDR2 ANQGSEA. Each sample's input was 250 to 300 ng genomic DNA, roughly 38,000 genome equivalents. General observations from the study: The T cell clusters were defined only in silico, without experimental functional validation.

The chain has TRBV29-1 and TRBJ2-7; TCRdb names TRBD1, which stays unverified in the absence of DNA. The clonotype originates from a human donor with an autoimmune cytopenia or autoimmune hepatitis (not recorded which). The sequencing sample was made of peripheral blood. The CDR3: CSVETGGYEQYF.